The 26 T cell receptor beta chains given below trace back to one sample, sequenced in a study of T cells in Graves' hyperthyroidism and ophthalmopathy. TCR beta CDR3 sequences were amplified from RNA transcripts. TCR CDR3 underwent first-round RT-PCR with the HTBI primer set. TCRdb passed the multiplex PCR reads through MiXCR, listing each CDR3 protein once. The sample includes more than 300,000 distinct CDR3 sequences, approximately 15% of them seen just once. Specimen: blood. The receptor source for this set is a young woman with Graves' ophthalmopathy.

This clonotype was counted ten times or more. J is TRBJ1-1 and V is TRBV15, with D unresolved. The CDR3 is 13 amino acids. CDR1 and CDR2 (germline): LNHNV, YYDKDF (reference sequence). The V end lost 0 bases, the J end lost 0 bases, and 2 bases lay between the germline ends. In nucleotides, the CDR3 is TGTGCCACCAGCAGAGATCTGAACACTGAAGCTTTCTTT. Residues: CATSRDLNTEAFF. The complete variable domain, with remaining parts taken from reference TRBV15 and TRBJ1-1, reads DAMVIQNPRYQVTQFGKPVTLSCSQTLNHNVMYWYQQKSSQAPKLLFHYYDKDFNNEADTPDNFQSRRPNTSFCFLDIRSPGLGDTAMYLCATSRDLNTEAFFGQGTRLTVV.

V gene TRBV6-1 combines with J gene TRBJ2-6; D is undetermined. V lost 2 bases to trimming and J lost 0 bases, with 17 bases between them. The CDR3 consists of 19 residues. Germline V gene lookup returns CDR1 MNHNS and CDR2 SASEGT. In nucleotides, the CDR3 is TGTGCCAGCAGTGAAACTCCCATATCACTTAGCTCTGGGGCCAACGTCCTGACTTTC. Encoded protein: CASSETPISLSSGANVLTF.

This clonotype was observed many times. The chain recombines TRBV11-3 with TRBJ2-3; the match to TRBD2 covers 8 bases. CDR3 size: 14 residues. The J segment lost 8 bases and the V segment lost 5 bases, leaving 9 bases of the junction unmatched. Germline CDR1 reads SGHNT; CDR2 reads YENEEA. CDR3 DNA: TGTGCCAGCAGCCTCCGCGGGGCGGGGGGTACGCAGTATTTT. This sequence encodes CASSLRGAGGTQYF.

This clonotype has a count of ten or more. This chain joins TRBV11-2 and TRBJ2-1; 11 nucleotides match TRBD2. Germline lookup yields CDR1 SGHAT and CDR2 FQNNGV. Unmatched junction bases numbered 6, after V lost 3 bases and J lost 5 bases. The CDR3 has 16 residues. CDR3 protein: CASSFSGTSGHNEQFF. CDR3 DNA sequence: TGTGCCAGCAGCTTTTCCGGGACTAGCGGCCACAATGAGCAGTTCTTC.

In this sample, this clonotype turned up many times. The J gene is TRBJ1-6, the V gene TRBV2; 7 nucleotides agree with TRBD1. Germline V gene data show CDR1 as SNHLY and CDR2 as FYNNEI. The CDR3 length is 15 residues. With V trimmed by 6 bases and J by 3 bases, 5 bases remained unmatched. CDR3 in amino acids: CASSETGNYNSPLHF. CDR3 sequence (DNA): TGTGCCAGCAGCGAGACAGGGAACTATAATTCACCCCTCCACTTT.

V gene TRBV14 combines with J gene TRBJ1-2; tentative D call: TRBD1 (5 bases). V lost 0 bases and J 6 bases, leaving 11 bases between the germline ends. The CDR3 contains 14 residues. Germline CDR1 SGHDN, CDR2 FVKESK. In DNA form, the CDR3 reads TGTGCCAGCAGCCAAGATCAGGGAGGCAATGGCTACACCTTC. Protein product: CASSQDQGGNGYTF.

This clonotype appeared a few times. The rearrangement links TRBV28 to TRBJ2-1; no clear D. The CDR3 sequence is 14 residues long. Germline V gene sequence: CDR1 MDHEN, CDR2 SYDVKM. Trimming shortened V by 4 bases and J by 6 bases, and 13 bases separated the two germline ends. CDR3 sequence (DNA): TGTGCCAGCAGTTCCCCAGATGGGCGCAATGAGCAGTTCTTC. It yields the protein CASSSPDGRNEQFF.

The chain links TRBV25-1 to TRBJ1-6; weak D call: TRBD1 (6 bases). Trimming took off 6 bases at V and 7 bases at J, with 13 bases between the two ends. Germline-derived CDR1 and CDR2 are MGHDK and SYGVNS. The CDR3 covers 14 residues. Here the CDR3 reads CASSKTGWNSPLHF. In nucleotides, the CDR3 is TGTGCCAGCAGCAAGACAGGATGGAATTCACCCCTCCACTTT.

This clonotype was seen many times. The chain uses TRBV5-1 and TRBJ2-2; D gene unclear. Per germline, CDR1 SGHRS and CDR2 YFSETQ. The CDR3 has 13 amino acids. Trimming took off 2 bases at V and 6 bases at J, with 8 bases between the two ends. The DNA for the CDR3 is TGCGCCAGCAGCTTACCAGCCGCCGGGGAGCTGTTTTTT. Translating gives CASSLPAAGELFF.

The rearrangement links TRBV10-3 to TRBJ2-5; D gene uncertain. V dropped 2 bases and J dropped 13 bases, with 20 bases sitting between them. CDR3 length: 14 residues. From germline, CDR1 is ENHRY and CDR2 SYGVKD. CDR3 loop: CAISELSTRAVGYF. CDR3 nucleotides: TGTGCCATCAGTGAGCTCTCAACACGAGCAGTAGGGTACTTC.

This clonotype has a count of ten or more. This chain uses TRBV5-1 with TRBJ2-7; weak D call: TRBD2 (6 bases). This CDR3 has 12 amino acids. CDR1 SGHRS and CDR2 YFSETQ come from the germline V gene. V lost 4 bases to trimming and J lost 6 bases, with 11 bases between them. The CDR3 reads CASSLRLGEQYF. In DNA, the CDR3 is TGCGCCAGCAGCCTCCGACTAGGCGAGCAGTACTTC.

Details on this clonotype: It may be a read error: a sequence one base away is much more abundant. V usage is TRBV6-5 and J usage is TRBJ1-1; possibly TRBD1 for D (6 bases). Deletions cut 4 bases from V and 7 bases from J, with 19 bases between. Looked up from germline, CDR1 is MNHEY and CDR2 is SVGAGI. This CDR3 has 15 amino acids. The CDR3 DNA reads TGTGCCAGCAGTTGCTCGGTCATTGGGGACAATGAAGCTTTCTTT. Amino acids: CASSCSVIGDNEAFF.

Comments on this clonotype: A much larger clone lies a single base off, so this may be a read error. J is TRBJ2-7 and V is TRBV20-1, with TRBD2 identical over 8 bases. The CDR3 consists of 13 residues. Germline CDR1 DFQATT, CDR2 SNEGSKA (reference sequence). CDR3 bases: TGCAGTGTTATACGGGGGGGCGGGTACGAGCGGTACTTC. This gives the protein CSVIRGGGYERYF.

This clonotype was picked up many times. Written as DNA, the CDR3 is TGTGCCAGAGGGGTAGGCAATCAGCCCCAGCATTTT. Its protein product is CARGVGNQPQHF. The chain uses TRBV28 and TRBJ1-5; TRBD1 might be the D (5 bases). CDR3 length: 12 residues. Trimming removed 9 bases at V and 2 bases at J, with 8 bases between. CDR1 is MDHEN and CDR2 is SYDVKM in the germline V gene.

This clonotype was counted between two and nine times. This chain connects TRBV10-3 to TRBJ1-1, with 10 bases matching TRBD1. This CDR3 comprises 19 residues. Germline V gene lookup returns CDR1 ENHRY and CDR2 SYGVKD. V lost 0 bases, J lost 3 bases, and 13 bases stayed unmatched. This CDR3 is CAISESGAGTGAGDTEAFF. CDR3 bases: TGTGCCATCAGTGAGTCAGGCGCCGGGACAGGGGCCGGGGACACTGAAGCTTTCTTT.

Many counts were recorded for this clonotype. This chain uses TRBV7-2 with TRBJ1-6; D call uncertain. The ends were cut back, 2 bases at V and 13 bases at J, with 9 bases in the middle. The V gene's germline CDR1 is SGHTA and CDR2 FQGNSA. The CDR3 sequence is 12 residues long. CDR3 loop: CASSLPSIPLHF. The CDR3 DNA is TGTGCCAGCAGCTTACCTTCGATCCCCCTCCACTTT.

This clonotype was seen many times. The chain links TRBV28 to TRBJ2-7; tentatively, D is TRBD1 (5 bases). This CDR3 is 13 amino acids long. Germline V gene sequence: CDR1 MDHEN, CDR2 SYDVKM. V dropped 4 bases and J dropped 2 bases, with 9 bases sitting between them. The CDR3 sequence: CASSSGQTYEQYF. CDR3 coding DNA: TGTGCCAGCAGTTCAGGGCAGACCTACGAGCAGTACTTC.

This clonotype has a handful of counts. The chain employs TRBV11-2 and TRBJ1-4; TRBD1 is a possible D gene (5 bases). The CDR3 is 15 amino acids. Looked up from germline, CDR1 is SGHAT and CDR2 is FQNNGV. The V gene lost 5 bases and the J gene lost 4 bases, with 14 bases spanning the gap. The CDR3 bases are TGTGCCAGCAGCCGCGGGGCATCGATTAATGAAAAACTGTTTTTT. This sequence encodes CASSRGASINEKLFF.

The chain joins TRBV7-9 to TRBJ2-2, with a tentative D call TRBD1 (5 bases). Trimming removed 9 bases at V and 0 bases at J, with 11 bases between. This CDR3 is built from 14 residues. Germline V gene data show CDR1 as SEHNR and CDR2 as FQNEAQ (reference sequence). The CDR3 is CASQGYANTGELFF. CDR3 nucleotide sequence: TGTGCCAGTCAGGGATACGCGAACACCGGGGAGCTGTTTTTT.

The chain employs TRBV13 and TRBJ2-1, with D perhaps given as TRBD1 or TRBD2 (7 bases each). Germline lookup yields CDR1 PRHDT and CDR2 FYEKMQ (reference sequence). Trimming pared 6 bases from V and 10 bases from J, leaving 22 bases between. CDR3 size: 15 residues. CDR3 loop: CASSYQAGGAGEQFF. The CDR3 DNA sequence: TGTGCCAGCAGTTATCAAGCAGGGGGGGCCGGGGAGCAGTTCTTC.

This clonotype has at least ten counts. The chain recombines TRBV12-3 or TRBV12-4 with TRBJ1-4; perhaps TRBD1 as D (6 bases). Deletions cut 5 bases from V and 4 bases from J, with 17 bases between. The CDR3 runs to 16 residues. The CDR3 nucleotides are TGTGCCAGCAGTCCCAGGGGCCAGGGTTTTAATGAAAAACTGTTTTTT. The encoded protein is CASSPRGQGFNEKLFF.

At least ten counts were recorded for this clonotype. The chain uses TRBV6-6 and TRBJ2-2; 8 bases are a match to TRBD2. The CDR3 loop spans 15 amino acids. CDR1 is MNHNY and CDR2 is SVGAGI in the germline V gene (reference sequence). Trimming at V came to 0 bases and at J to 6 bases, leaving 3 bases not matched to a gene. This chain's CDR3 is CASSYSAGGPGELFF. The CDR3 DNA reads TGTGCCAGCAGTTACTCGGCGGGGGGCCCCGGGGAGCTGTTTTTT.

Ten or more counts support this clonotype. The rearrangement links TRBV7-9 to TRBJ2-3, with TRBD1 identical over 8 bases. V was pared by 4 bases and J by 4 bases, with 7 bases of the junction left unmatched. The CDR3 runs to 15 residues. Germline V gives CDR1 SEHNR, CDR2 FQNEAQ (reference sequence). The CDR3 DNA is TGTGCCAGCAGCTCAGGACAGGGTATGGCAGATACGCAGTATTTT. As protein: CASSSGQGMADTQYF. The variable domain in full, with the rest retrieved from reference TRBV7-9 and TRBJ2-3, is DTGVSQNPRHKITKRGQNVTFRCDPISEHNRLYWYRQTLGQGPEFLTYFQNEAQLEKSRLLSDRFSAERPKGSFSTLEIQRTEQGDSAMYLCASSSGQGMADTQYFGPGTRLTVL.

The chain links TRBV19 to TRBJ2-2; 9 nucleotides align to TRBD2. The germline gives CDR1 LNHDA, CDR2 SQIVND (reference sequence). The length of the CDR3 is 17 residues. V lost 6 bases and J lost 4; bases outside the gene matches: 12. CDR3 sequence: CASSRLLAGASTGELFF. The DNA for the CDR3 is TGTGCCAGTAGCCGTTTGTTAGCGGGGGCTAGCACCGGGGAGCTGTTTTTT.

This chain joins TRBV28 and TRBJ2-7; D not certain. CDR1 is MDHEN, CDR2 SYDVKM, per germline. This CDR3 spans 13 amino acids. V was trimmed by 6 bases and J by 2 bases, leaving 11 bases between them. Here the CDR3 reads CASRMTATYEQYF. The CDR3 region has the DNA TGTGCCAGCAGGATGACGGCAACCTACGAGCAGTACTTC.

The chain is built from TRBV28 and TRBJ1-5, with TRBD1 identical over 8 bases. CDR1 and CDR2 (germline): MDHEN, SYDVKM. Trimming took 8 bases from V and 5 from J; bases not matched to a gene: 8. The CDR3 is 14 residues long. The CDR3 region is CASPGQGKDQPQHF. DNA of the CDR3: TGTGCCAGCCCCGGACAGGGAAAGGATCAGCCCCAGCATTTT.